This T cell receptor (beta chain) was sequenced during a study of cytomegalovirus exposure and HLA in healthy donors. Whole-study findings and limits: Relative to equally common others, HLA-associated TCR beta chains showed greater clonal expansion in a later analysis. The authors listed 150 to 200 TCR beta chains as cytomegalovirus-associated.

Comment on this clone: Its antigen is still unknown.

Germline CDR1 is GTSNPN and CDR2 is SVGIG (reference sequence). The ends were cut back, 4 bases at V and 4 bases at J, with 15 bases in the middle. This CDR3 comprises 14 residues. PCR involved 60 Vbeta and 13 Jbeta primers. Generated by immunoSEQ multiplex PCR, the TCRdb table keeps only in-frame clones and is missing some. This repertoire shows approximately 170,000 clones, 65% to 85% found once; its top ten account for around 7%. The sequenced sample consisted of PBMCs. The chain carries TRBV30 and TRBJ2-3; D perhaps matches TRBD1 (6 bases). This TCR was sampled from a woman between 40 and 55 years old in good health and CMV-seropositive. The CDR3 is CAWNGQRAADTQYF. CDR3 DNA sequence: TGTGCCTGGAACGGACAGCGAGCGGCAGATACGCAGTATTTT.